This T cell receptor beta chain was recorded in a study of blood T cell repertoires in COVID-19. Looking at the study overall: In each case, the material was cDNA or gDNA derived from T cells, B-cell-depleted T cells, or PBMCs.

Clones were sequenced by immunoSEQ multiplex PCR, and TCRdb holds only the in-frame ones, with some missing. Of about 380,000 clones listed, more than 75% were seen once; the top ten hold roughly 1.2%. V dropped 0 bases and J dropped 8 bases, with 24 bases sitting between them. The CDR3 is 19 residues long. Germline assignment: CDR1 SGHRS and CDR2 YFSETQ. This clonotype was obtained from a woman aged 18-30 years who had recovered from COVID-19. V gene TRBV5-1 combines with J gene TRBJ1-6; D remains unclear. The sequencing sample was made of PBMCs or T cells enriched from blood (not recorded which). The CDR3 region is CASSLAASFAGGRDSPLHF. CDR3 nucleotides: TGCGCCAGCAGCTTGGCCGCATCGTTCGCAGGTGGAAGAGATTCACCCCTCCACTTT.